Sequencing of this TCR beta chain was carried out in a study of blood T cell repertoires in COVID-19. On the study more broadly: The United States, Italy and Spain supplied acute and convalescent COVID-19 samples. Sample material is recorded as cDNA or gDNA derived from T cells, B-cell-depleted T cells, or PBMCs.

The germline gives CDR1 MGHRA, CDR2 YSYEKL. Unmatched junction bases numbered 7, after V lost 4 bases and J lost 3 bases. The CDR3 contains 16 residues. Original processing methods: Amplification of reference gene primers was used by the study to estimate nucleated cell counts. TCRdb's table, derived via immunoSEQ multiplex PCR, lists solely in-frame clones and lacks some. The V and J calls and clone size are taken from that table; D and trimming were inferred from the DNA. In the table there are about 80,000 clones, under 85% of which are singletons. This receptor was obtained from a human donor in a cohort sampled during active COVID-19. The V gene is TRBV4-1, the J gene TRBJ2-2; 8 nucleotides align to TRBD1. Sequenced: peripheral blood. The CDR3 here is CASSPYMTGDTGELFF. CDR3 DNA: TGCGCCAGCAGCCCCTACATGACAGGGGACACCGGGGAGCTGTTTTTT.